These 11 T cell receptor beta chains originate from one sample sequenced in a study of human T cells and chemical hapten exposure (dated by TCRdb to the early 2020s). Libraries came from RACE. The instrument given in TCRdb is NextSeq 500. TCRdb reran the public reads through fastp at Q25 and MiXCR, keeping productive beta chains. Every distinct CDR3 protein forms one entry, paired with its most common genes and DNA. The sample records more than 100,000 distinct CDR3 sequences, approximately 10% of which are singletons. The ten largest clonotypes hold roughly 2.3% of the sample. The sample's time point label, decoded: patch test 3, about 24 weeks after DPC sensitization. The treatment or condition label on this specimen signifies: therapeutic diphenylcyclopropenone sensitization with weekly scalp DPC. Material: whole blood, obtained in connection with sensitization to the hapten diphenylcyclopropenone (DPC). The receptors derive from a woman aged 50 to 60 with alopecia areata. Some clones in this sample may be carry-over from other donors' samples.

The chain links TRBV27 to TRBJ2-5, with TRBD1 matching over 7 bases. V gave up 2 bases and J gave up 7 bases; unmatched junction bases: 7. The CDR3 covers 14 residues. Germline lookup yields CDR1 MNHEY and CDR2 SMNVEV (reference sequence). In DNA, the CDR3 is TGTGCCAGCAGTTTACGGGACAGCGCGGGGACCCAGTACTTC. Protein sequence: CASSLRDSAGTQYF.

This clonotype was counted many times. V and J are TRBV28 and TRBJ2-3; D is unclear. V lost 5 bases and J 7 bases, leaving 16 bases between the germline ends. The germline gives CDR1 MDHEN, CDR2 SYDVKM. The CDR3 totals 14 residues. CDR3 DNA: TGTGCCAGCAGTGATGGGCCGTTACCAAATACGCAGTATTTT. Protein sequence: CASSDGPLPNTQYF. Full variable domain (missing parts from reference TRBV28 and TRBJ2-3): DVKVTQSSRYLVKRTGEKVFLECVQDMDHENMFWYRQDPGLGLRLIYFSYDVKMKEKGDIPEGYSVSREKKERFSLILESASTNQTSMYLCASSDGPLPNTQYFGPGTRLTVL.

The sample holds many counts of this clonotype. CDR3 sequence (DNA): TGTGCCAGCAGCTCTCAGACTAGAACAGATACGCAGTATTTT. Translation: CASSSQTRTDTQYF. The chain employs TRBV7-2 and TRBJ2-3, with a possible D match to TRBD2 (6 bases). Per germline, CDR1 SGHTA and CDR2 FQGNSA. The CDR3 is 14 amino acids. V was pared by 4 bases and J by 3 bases, with 11 bases between.

V is TRBV2 and J is TRBJ2-7; the D gene could be TRBD1 or TRBD2 (5 bases each). V was cut by 4 bases and J by 7 bases, with 20 bases left in between. This CDR3 spans 15 amino acids. Germline CDR1 reads SNHLY; CDR2 reads FYNNEI. Written as DNA, the CDR3 is TGTGCCAGCAGTGTCACCCGGGACCGCCGCGGGGAGCAGTACTTC. Protein sequence: CASSVTRDRRGEQYF.

This clonotype was seen a few times. The rearrangement joins TRBV25-1 to TRBJ1-2; 8 nucleotides align to TRBD1. CDR3 length: 15 residues. V shed 4 bases, J shed 4 bases, and the junction held 8 bases outside the gene matches. Looked up from germline, CDR1 is MGHDK and CDR2 is SYGVNS. CDR3 residues: CASSGGAGGGYGYTF. The DNA for the CDR3 is TGTGCCAGCAGTGGGGGGGCAGGGGGCGGCTATGGCTACACCTTC.

The rearrangement uses TRBV7-2 and TRBJ2-4; D remains unclear. The CDR3 covers 16 residues. V gave up 5 bases and J gave up 0 bases, with 14 bases separating them. The germline V gene encodes CDR1 SGHTA and CDR2 FQGNSA. CDR3 nucleotide sequence: TGTGCCAGCAGCGCCGACACGAATCTAGCCAAAAACATTCAGTACTTC. Its translation is CASSADTNLAKNIQYF.

This clonotype was counted ten times or more. The chain employs TRBV12-3 or TRBV12-4 and TRBJ1-1, with a possible D match to TRBD1 (5 bases). Trimming stripped 5 bases from V and 1 base from J, with 11 bases between. The CDR3 is made up of 14 amino acids. The CDR3, as DNA: TGTGCCAGCAGTCCATCCCAGGGGAACACTGAAGCTTTCTTT. Translated, it gives CASSPSQGNTEAFF.

This clonotype showed up just a few times. The gene calls are TRBV12-3 or TRBV12-4 and TRBJ2-1; D may be TRBD1 (5 bases). This CDR3 region has 15 residues. Trimming stripped 1 base from V and 9 bases from J, with 16 bases between. CDR3 sequence reads: CASSLGSLWGGEQFF. The CDR3, as DNA: TGTGCCAGCAGTTTAGGCTCCTTATGGGGCGGTGAGCAGTTCTTC.

This clonotype was seen ten or more times. The chain recombines TRBV29-1 with TRBJ2-1; perhaps TRBD2 as D (5 bases). The V gene lost 0 bases and the J gene lost 4 bases, with 10 bases spanning the gap. The CDR3 spans 14 residues. CDR1 SQVTM and CDR2 ANQGSEA come from the germline V gene. The CDR3 nucleotides are TGCAGCGTTGAAGATCCGGCGGGTTACAATGAGCAGTTCTTC. Protein sequence: CSVEDPAGYNEQFF.

Regarding this clonotype: The junction and the germline gene differ at one end; a read error may be behind it. The chain couples TRBV28 to TRBJ1-1; D ambiguous. CDR3 length: 15 residues. Germline lookup yields CDR1 MDHEN and CDR2 SYDVKM. The CDR3 spells CASSLYGGGNPEAFF. In nucleotides, the CDR3 is TGTGCCAGCAGTTTATACGGAGGAGGGAACCCTGAAGCTTTCTTT. The full variable domain, with the rest looked up from reference TRBV28 and TRBJ1-1, is DVKVTQSSRYLVKRTGEKVFLECVQDMDHENMFWYRQDPGLGLRLIYFSYDVKMKEKGDIPEGYSVSREKKERFSLILESASTNQTSMYLCASSLYGGGNPEAFFGQGTRLTVV.

At least ten counts were recorded for this clonotype. The gene calls are TRBV12-3 or TRBV12-4 and TRBJ2-3, with D tentatively TRBD2 (6 bases). Trimming stripped 6 bases from V and 0 bases from J, with 13 bases between. The length of the CDR3 is 15 residues. CDR3 bases: TGTGCCAGCAGCCTCGGAGGGACTAGCACAGATACGCAGTATTTT. Encoded protein: CASSLGGTSTDTQYF.